At least ten counts were recorded for the clone carrying this T cell receptor beta chain. Its antigen is as yet unknown. Original handling: The study took CDR3 differences across clinicopathological groups and made a distant-metastasis classifier for papillary thyroid cancer from them. With MiXCR, TCRdb called clones anew from the PCR reads. These V and J calls are TCRdb output, not the study's own analysis. The data show tens of thousands of clones, around an eighth seen once. The germline V and J ends were trimmed by 3 bases and 5 bases, with 10 bases remaining between them. The CDR3 is made up of 13 amino acids. CDR1 SGHNT and CDR2 YENEEA come from the germline V gene. The data stem from a study of metastatic and nonmetastatic thyroid tumors. On the study more broadly: Repertoire data that came from the blood and tumor or nodule tissue of malignant and benign thyroid patients were compared.

General study points: Patients with malignant thyroid tumors reportedly had significantly higher TCR beta diversity than those with benign nodules, in blood and tumor.

All patients were untreated before thyroid surgery. This TCR came from a female donor with papillary thyroid cancer or a benign thyroid nodule (not recorded which). Some clones in this sample may be carry-over from other donors' samples. Sequences were obtained from tumor tissue. The chain carries TRBV11-3 and TRBJ1-2; D not resolved. The CDR3 DNA reads as TGTGCCAGCAGCTTTGAGGCAGCTTATGGCTACACCTTC. As protein: CASSFEAAYGYTF.